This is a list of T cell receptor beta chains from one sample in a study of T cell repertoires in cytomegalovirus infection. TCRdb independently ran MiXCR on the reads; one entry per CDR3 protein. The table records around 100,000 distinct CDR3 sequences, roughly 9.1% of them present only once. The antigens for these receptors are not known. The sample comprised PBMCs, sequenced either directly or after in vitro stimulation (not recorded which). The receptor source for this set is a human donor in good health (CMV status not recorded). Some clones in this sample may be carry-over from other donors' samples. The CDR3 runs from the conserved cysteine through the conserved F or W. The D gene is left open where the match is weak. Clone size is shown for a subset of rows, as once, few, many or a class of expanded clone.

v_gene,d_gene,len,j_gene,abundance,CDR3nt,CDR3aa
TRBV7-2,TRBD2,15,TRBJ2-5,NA,TGTGCCAGCAGCTACCAGTGGGGGGGACAAGAGACCCAGTACTTC,CASSYQWGGQETQYF
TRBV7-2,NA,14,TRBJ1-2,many,TGTGCCAGCAGCTTCGAGACAGCCTTCTATGGCTACACCTTC,CASSFETAFYGYTF
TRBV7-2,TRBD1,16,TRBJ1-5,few,TGTGCCAGCAGCTCGCGGCAAGGGGGCGCAGGTCAGCCCCAGCATTTT,CASSSRQGGAGQPQHF
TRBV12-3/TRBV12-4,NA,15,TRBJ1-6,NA,TGTGCCAGCAGTTTTAGGGACACCTATAATTCACCCCTCCACTTT,CASSFRDTYNSPLHF
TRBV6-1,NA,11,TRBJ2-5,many,TGTGCCAGCATGGGAGAAGAGACCCAGTACTTC,CASMGEETQYF
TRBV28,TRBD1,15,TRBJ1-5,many,TGTGCCAGCAAAACCCCGACAGGGAACTATCAGCCCCAGCATTTT,CASKTPTGNYQPQHF
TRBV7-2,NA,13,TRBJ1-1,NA,TGTGCCAGCAGCTACCGAAGGGGCACTGAAGCTTTCTTT,CASSYRRGTEAFF
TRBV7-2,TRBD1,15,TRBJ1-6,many,TGTGCCAGCAGCTTAGCAGGGGGCAGGGATTCACCCCTCCACTTT,CASSLAGGRDSPLHF
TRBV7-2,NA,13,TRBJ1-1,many,TGTGCCAGCAGCTGGCCTGGGAGGCAAGAAGCTTTCTTT,CASSWPGRQEAFF
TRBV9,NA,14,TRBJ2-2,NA,TGTGCCAGCACCGGGACGACGCAGGGGGGGGAGCTGTTTTTT,CASTGTTQGGELFF
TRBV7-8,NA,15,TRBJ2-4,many,TGTGCCAGCAGCTTAGGTCCGGGAGTCCGAAACATTCAGTACTTC,CASSLGPGVRNIQYF
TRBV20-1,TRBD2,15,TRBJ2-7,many,TGCAGTGCTAGAGCGGGAAGCGGGAGGACCCACGAGCAGTACTTC,CSARAGSGRTHEQYF
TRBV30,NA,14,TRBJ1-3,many,TGTGCCTGGAGTGGGACGGAGCCTGGAAACACCATATATTTT,CAWSGTEPGNTIYF
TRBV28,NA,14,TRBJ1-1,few,TGTGCCAGCAGTTCCGGGGGAGTGAACACTGAAGCTTTCTTT,CASSSGGVNTEAFF
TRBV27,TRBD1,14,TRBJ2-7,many,TGTGCCAGCAGACCGCCGGGCAGGGGGTACGAGCAGTACTTC,CASRPPGRGYEQYF
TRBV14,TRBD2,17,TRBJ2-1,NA,TGTGCCAGCAGCCAAGGCGGACTAGCGGATTCTTACAATGAGCAGTTCTTC,CASSQGGLADSYNEQFF
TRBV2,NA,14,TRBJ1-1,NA,TGTGCCAGCAGTCGGACAGACATGAACACTGAAGCTTTCTTT,CASSRTDMNTEAFF
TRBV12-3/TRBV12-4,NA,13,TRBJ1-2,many,TGTGCCAGCAGTTCACCTCTGGGGGGGGGCTACACCTTC,CASSSPLGGGYTF
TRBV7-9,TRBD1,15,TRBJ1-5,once,TGTGCCAGCAGCTTAGGACAGGGTTATAATCAGCCCCAGCATTTT,CASSLGQGYNQPQHF
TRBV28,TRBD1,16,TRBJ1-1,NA,TGTGCCAGCAGTATGGACAGGGGGCAGCTAGGTGGTGAAGCTTTCTTT,CASSMDRGQLGGEAFF
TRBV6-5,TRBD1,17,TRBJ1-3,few,TGTGCCAGCACCCAGGCTTACCTGACAGGGGCTGGAAACACCATATATTTT,CASTQAYLTGAGNTIYF
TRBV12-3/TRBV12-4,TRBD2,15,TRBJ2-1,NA,TGTGCCAGCAGTTTAGTTGGACTAGACGATAATGAGCAGTTCTTC,CASSLVGLDDNEQFF
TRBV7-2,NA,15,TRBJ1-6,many,TGTGCCAGCAGCGCAGAGACAGTCTATAATTCACCCCTCCACTTT,CASSAETVYNSPLHF
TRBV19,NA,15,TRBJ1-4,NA,TGTGCCAGTAGTCAGTCAGCCTCAACTAATGAAAAACTGTTTTTT,CASSQSASTNEKLFF
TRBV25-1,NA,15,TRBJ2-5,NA,TGTGCCTTCTTGAAAGTCGGGCTAGCCCGGGAGACCCAGTACTTC,CAFLKVGLARETQYF